The clone carrying this T cell receptor beta chain appeared once. Its target is unknown. This specimen belongs to a study of Ad26.COV2.S vaccination and SARS-CoV-2 variants. Study-level background: Ad26.COV2.S given intramuscularly, once or twice 56 days apart.

Study-wide findings and caveats: It is possible that the TCR breadth and depth analyses underestimated the total T cell responses. Vaccine recipients showed a spike-specific TCR breadth that was higher than in placebo recipients. Following vaccination, spike-specific CD8+ and CD4+ T cell responses reportedly exhibited substantial breadth.

Treatment indicated: 19 received Ad26.COV2.S at low or high dose, single or two shots; about 5 received placebo; per-sample allocation not given. After the first vaccine or placebo injection, samples were drawn on day 63. Trimming shortened V by 3 bases and J by 5 bases, and 4 bases separated the two germline ends. The V gene's germline CDR1 is MDHEN and CDR2 SYDVKM. The CDR3 has 12 amino acids. Sequencing used immunoSEQ multiplex PCR; TCRdb keeps in-frame clones, though not all of them. Of 200,000 to 250,000 clones listed, around 89% are singletons. This receptor was taken from a person aged 18-65 years who received the Ad26.COV2.S COVID-19 vaccine or a placebo. J is TRBJ1-4 and V is TRBV28; the D is unclear. Specimen: peripheral blood, collected in a trial of Ad26.COV2.S vaccine versus placebo. The CDR3 coding sequence is TGTGCCAGCAGTTTTTTGAATGAAAAACTGTTTTTT. Translated: CASSFLNEKLFF.